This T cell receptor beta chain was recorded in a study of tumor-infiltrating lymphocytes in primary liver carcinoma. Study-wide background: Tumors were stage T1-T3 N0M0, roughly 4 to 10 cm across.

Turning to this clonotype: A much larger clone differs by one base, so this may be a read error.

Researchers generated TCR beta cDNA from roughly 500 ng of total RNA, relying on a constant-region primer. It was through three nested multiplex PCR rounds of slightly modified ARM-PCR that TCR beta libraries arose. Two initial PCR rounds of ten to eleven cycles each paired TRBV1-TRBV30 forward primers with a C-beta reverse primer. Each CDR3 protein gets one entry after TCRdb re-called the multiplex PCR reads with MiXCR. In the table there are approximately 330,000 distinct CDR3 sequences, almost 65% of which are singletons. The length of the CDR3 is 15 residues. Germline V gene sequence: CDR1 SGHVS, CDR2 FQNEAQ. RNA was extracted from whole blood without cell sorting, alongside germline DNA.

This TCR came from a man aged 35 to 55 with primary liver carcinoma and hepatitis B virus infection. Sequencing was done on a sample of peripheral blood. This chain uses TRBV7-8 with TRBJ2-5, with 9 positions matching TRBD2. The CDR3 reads CVSSPRLAAQETQYF. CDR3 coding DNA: TGTGTCAGCAGCCCCCGACTAGCGGCACAAGAGACCCAGTACTTC. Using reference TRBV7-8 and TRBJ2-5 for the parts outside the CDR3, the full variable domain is GAGVSQSPRYKVAKRGQDVALRCDPISGHVSLFWYQQALGQGPEFLTYFQNEAQLDKSGLPSDRFFAERPEGSVSTLKIQRTQQEDSAVYLCVSSPRLAAQETQYFGPGTRLLVL.